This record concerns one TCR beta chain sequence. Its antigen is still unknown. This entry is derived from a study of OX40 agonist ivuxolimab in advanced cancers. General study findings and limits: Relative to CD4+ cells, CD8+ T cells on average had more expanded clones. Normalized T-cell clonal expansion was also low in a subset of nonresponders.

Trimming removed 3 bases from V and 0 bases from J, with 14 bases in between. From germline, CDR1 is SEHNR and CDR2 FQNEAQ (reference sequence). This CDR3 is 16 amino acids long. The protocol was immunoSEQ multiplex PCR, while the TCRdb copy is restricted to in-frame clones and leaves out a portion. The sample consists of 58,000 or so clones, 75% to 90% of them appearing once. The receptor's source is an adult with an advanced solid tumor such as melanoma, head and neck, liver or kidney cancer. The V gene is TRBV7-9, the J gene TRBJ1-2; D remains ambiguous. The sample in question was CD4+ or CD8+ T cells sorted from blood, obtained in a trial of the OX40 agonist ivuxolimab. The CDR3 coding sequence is TGTGCCAGCAGCTTGTCCCCCCCGAAGGCTAACTATGGCTACACCTTC. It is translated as CASSLSPPKANYGYTF.